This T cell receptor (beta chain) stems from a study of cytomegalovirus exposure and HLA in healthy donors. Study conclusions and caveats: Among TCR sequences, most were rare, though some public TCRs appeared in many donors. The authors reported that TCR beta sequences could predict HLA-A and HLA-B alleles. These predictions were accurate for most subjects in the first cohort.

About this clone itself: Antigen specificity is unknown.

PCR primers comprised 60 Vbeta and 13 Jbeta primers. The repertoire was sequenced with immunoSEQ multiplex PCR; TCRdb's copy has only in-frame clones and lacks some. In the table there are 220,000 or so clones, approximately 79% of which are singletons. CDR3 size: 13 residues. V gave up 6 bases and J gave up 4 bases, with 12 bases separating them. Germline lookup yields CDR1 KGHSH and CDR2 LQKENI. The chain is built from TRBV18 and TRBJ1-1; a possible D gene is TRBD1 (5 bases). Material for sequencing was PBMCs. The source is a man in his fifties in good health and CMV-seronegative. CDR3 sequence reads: CASSVIGATEAFF. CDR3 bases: TGTGCCAGCTCCGTCATAGGGGCCACTGAAGCTTTCTTT.